These T cell receptor beta chains were read from a single sample in a study of blood T cell repertoires in COVID-19. Measured with immunoSEQ multiplex PCR; TCRdb has only the in-frame clones, and not every one. The sample carries around 250,000 clones, 82% recorded once. Material for sequencing was peripheral blood. Receptors originate from a woman aged 18-29 years with acute or convalescent COVID-19. CDR3s leave out the opening cysteine and the closing phenylalanine or tryptophan. A D gene is named only where the DNA matches it firmly.

j_call,v_call,d_call,cdr3_aa
TRBJ2-3,TRBV5-1,TRBD2,ASSSLSGRGGTDTQY
TRBJ2-1,TRBV15,-,ATSREYGLDEQF
TRBJ2-7,TRBV19,TRBD2,ASSTPGGPIYEQY
TRBJ1-5,TRBV6-2/TRBV6-3,TRBD1,ASSPTGDNQPQH
TRBJ2-7,TRBV5-6,TRBD2,ASSLGLAGVLSDYEQY
TRBJ2-7,TRBV4-3,TRBD2,ASSQDLSQGSGSSYEQY
TRBJ2-3,TRBV7-2,TRBD2,ASSSPGGSTDTQY
TRBJ1-6,TRBV11-2,TRBD1,ASSGQGNSPLH
TRBJ1-4,TRBV28,-,ASSPDEGLYEKLF
TRBJ2-7,TRBV20-1,TRBD2,SASWREVDEQY
TRBJ2-7,TRBV11-2,-,ASSWAGYEQY
TRBJ1-5,TRBV2,-,ASSDGRGNQPQH
TRBJ1-1,TRBV28,-,ASVRGGTEAF
TRBJ2-1,TRBV2,TRBD2,ASSEGVAGGPGNEQF
TRBJ2-2,TRBV7-9,TRBD2,ASSLILARTGELF
TRBJ2-7,TRBV7-2,TRBD2,ASSSLAGGGFGEQY
TRBJ2-7,TRBV4-2,TRBD1,ASSQDRDSPSYEQY
TRBJ1-3,TRBV6-1,-,ASSAVGGVSGNTIY
TRBJ1-3,TRBV28,-,ASSLGRFGNTIY
TRBJ1-5,TRBV18,TRBD1,ASSPRGSGSNQPQH
TRBJ2-3,TRBV9,TRBD2,ASSGGRITDTQY
TRBJ2-3,TRBV27,-,ASSKRLGTSTDTQY
TRBJ1-2,TRBV19,-,ASSIVGMSYGYT
TRBJ2-3,TRBV7-8,-,ASKAGQGTDTQY
TRBJ1-2,TRBV27,-,ASSRMTRGNYGYT
TRBJ2-5,TRBV6-1,TRBD1,ASSDVSGGRETQY
TRBJ1-6,TRBV28,TRBD1,ASSAKTGVRSPLH
TRBJ2-7,TRBV6-5,-,ASSYNGRAPYEQY
TRBJ2-2,TRBV5-1,TRBD1,ASSFGTANTGELF
TRBJ1-1,TRBV7-2,-,ASSTLPEATEAF
TRBJ2-1,TRBV10-3,TRBD2,AISGASGRVNEQF
TRBJ1-2,TRBV7-2,TRBD1,ASSAHRGQEYGYT
TRBJ1-2,TRBV2,-,ASSEGGAGYT
TRBJ2-7,TRBV21-1,-,ASSGTQYEQY
TRBJ1-2,TRBV7-8,-,ASSSSNALEAYGYT
TRBJ2-3,TRBV5-1,TRBD2,ASSLGLAIDTQY
TRBJ1-5,TRBV24-1,-,ATPTDSNQPQH
TRBJ2-7,TRBV28,-,ASSGSPYEQY
TRBJ1-6,TRBV5-1,-,ASSLDTLNSPLH
TRBJ2-7,TRBV27,-,ASSLYGGTDSSYEQY
TRBJ2-7,TRBV28,TRBD1,ASSKPGQAHYEQY
TRBJ2-7,TRBV5-1,-,ASSNRDVHEQY
TRBJ1-1,TRBV6-2/TRBV6-3,TRBD1,ASSYDEGQGNTEAF
TRBJ2-5,TRBV10-2,TRBD2,ASSGGLAGGETQY
TRBJ2-1,TRBV9,-,ASSVGGSINEQF
TRBJ1-3,TRBV4-2,-,ASSQDWALLSGNTIY
TRBJ2-6,TRBV7-2,-,ASSHSGANVLT
TRBJ1-6,TRBV19,-,ASSIQTAYSPLH
TRBJ2-3,TRBV10-1,-,ASSEGGTDTQY
TRBJ2-7,TRBV19,-,ASSLGQGLYEQY
TRBJ1-4,TRBV10-3,-,ATASGATNEKLF
TRBJ1-2,TRBV28,TRBD1,ASSPWTGGNYGYT
TRBJ2-1,TRBV11-2,-,ASSLRGGGFSSYNEQF
TRBJ2-7,TRBV30,TRBD1,AWSQTGGTEQY